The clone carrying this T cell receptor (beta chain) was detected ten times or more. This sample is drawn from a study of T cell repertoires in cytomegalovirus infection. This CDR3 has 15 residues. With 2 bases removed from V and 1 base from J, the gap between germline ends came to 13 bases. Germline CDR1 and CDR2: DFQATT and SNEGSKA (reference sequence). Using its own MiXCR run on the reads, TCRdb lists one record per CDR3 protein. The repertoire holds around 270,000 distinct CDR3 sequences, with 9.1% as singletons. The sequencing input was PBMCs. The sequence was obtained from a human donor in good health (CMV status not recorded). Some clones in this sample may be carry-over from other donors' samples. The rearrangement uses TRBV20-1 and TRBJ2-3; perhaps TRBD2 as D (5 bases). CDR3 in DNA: TGCAGTGCTAGAAAGTGGGGTAGCGGCACAGATACGCAGTATTTT. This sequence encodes CSARKWGSGTDTQYF.